The 8 T cell receptor beta chains below were found in one sample sequenced in a study of blood T cells in healthy people across ages. It was with a sample-barcoded 5' primer and a J-beta primer mix that a second PCR of roughly 7 to 12 cycles was run. TCRdb ran MiXCR on the 5' RACE reads and lists one entry per CDR3 protein. The table records approximately 490,000 distinct CDR3 sequences, around 24% of them present only once. Another study also made use of these data, one on T cells of mothers and their children.

Sequenced input: blood. The receptors were gathered from a boy younger than 18 in good health.

This clonotype was seen a handful of times. V usage is TRBV29-1 and J usage is TRBJ2-1; D possibly corresponds to TRBD1 (6 bases). The CDR3 extends over 13 amino acids. Germline V gives CDR1 SQVTM, CDR2 ANQGSEA. Trimming shortened V by 7 bases and J by 0 bases, and 10 bases separated the two germline ends. Here the CDR3 reads CSAGTISYNEQFF. The CDR3 DNA follows: TGCAGCGCTGGGACAATCTCCTACAATGAGCAGTTCTTC.

The genes are TRBV5-1 and TRBJ1-1; possibly TRBD1 for D (6 bases). This CDR3 is 15 amino acids long. The germline V gene has CDR1 SGHRS and CDR2 YFSETQ. V was shortened by 3 bases and J by 1 base, with 13 bases between the two germline ends. In nucleotides, the CDR3 is TGCGCCAGCAGCTCGCGACAGGTTGAGAACACTGAAGCTTTCTTT. This codes for CASSSRQVENTEAFF.

This clonotype was picked up a small number of times. The V and J genes are TRBV9 and TRBJ2-6; D gene unclear. Looked up from germline, CDR1 is SGDLS and CDR2 is YYNGEE. Between the trimmed V and J ends, which lost 3 bases and 2 bases, there was a span of 3 bases. The CDR3 length is 13 residues. CDR3 residues: CASSGAGANVLTF. The CDR3 region has the DNA TGTGCCAGCAGCGGGGCTGGGGCCAACGTCCTGACTTTC.

This clonotype was detected only a few times. The CDR3 sequence is CASSLEDRSHTDTQYF. CDR3 DNA sequence: TGCGCCAGCAGCTTGGAAGACAGGAGCCACACAGATACGCAGTATTTT. The rearrangement joins TRBV5-1 to TRBJ2-3, with D maybe TRBD1 (6 bases). The germline V gene has CDR1 SGHRS and CDR2 YFSETQ. V gave up 0 bases and J gave up 2 bases, with 13 bases separating them. This CDR3 is 16 amino acids long.

About this clonotype: The missing conserved phenylalanine or tryptophan at the end of this CDR3 makes a read error likely. This chain uses TRBV29-1 with TRBJ1-4; D is undetermined. The germline CDR1 and CDR2 sequences are SQVTM and ANQGSEA. Trimming left V 7 bases short and J 2 bases short, with 11 bases between. The CDR3 runs to 13 residues. CDR3 sequence: CSAKGMTNEKLFV. The CDR3 DNA reads as TGCAGCGCAAAAGGGATGACTAATGAAAAACTGTTTGTT.

This clonotype was seen a few times. The rearrangement links TRBV3-1 to TRBJ2-5; D possibly matches TRBD1 or TRBD2 (5 bases each). V dropped 0 bases and J dropped 5 bases, with 10 bases sitting between them. The CDR3 consists of 14 residues. Germline CDR1 LGHDT, CDR2 YNNKEL (reference sequence). The CDR3 here is CASSQEGEHETQYF. The CDR3 DNA reads as TGTGCCAGCAGCCAAGAAGGGGAGCATGAGACCCAGTACTTC.

The chain uses TRBV11-2 and TRBJ2-1; D uncertain. V was cut by 5 bases and J by 5 bases, with 7 bases left in between. There are 12 residues in the CDR3. Germline CDR1 and CDR2: SGHAT and FQNNGV. CDR3 DNA: TGTGCCAGCAGCCCCCATGACAATGAGCAGTTCTTC. Translation: CASSPHDNEQFF.

The V and J genes are TRBV30 and TRBJ2-2; D is unclear. The CDR3 totals 16 residues. Germline CDR1 GTSNPN, CDR2 SVGIG (reference sequence). V was pared by 1 base and J by 2 bases, with 14 bases between. CDR3 nucleotides: TGTGCCTGGAGTGAGGGTTTAGGACCTAACACCGGGGAGCTGTTTTTT. The encoded protein is CAWSEGLGPNTGELFF.